A single sample is the source of the 4 T cell receptor beta chains below, sequenced in a study of human T cells and chemical hapten exposure. Regarding time point: pre-sensitization, week 0. Described treatment: therapeutic diphenylcyclopropenone sensitization with weekly scalp DPC. TCRdb fed the RACE reads into MiXCR, producing one record per CDR3 protein. The sample shows over 300,000 distinct CDR3 sequences, roughly 5.3% of them seen only once. The specimen comprised whole blood, sampled in connection with sensitization to the hapten diphenylcyclopropenone (DPC). The receptor source for this set is a woman between 50 and 59 years old with alopecia areata. Some clones in this sample may be carry-over from other donors' samples.

This clonotype was observed a few times. The chain joins TRBV2 to TRBJ1-2; 9 bases align to TRBD1. Germline trimming cut 8 bases from V and 7 bases from J; bases unmatched to any gene: 2. CDR1 SNHLY and CDR2 FYNNEI come from the germline V gene. CDR3 length: 11 residues. For the CDR3, the DNA is TGTGCCAGCGGGACAGGGCTTGGCTACACCTTC. The encoded protein is CASGTGLGYTF.

J is TRBJ2-6 and V is TRBV27; D unresolved. The V and J ends lost 11 bases and 2 bases respectively, with 16 bases between them. Germline CDR1 is MNHEY and CDR2 is SMNVEV (reference sequence). The CDR3 extends over 15 amino acids. CDR3 coding DNA: TGTGCCTCGTCCTCCTGGTCGGCTGGGGCCAACGTCCTGACTTTC. It translates to CASSSWSAGANVLTF.

The chain has TRBV7-2 and TRBJ1-4; D not resolved. CDR1 and CDR2 from the germline V gene are SGHTA and FQGNSA. This CDR3 has 14 residues. V lost 6 bases and J 5 bases, leaving 13 bases between the germline ends. In DNA, the CDR3 is TGTGCCAGCAGTCGAGGCGGGAAAAATGAAAAACTGTTTTTT. It encodes CASSRGGKNEKLFF.

This clonotype occurred many times. This chain connects TRBV12-3 or TRBV12-4 to TRBJ2-7; 9 bases match TRBD1. V lost 3 bases, J lost 3 bases, and 6 bases stayed unmatched. The CDR3 covers 15 residues. Written as DNA, the CDR3 is TGTGCCAGCAGTTTGGGGGACAGGGAGTTCTACGAGCAGTACTTC. It encodes CASSLGDREFYEQYF.